The 21 T cell receptor beta chains listed next were all sequenced from one sample in a study of shared clonotypes between healthy human individuals. This table comes from immunoSEQ multiplex PCR, and its TCRdb copy is limited to in-frame clones, with some not included. The sample consists of over a million clones, roughly 70% of them appearing once. The source material was memory CD4+ T cells sorted from blood. The subset denotes: CD45RA-negative fraction. All receptors derive from a young man in good health.

CDR3 in DNA: TGTGCCAGCACCCTTCTCTTAGGGAACACTGAAGCTTTCTTT. This gives the protein CASTLLLGNTEAFF. The chain links TRBV7-8 to TRBJ1-1, with D hard to call. CDR3 size: 14 residues. V was trimmed by 7 bases and J by 1 base, leaving 13 bases between them. The germline V gene has CDR1 SGHVS and CDR2 FQNEAQ.

This chain joins TRBV5-1 and TRBJ1-3, with no clear D. CDR1 is SGHRS, CDR2 YFSETQ, per germline. The CDR3 is made up of 15 amino acids. The V end was cut by 5 bases, the J end by 0 bases, with 12 bases between. This chain's CDR3 is CASRLGTASGNTIYF. In nucleotides, the CDR3 is TGCGCCAGCAGACTAGGTACTGCCTCTGGAAACACCATATATTTT.

The CDR3 reads CASSQERDRRSGYTF. CDR3 coding DNA: TGTGCCAGCAGCCAAGAGCGGGACAGGAGGTCAGGCTACACCTTC. This rearrangement joins TRBV4-2 to TRBJ1-2; 8 positions match TRBD1. The V gene's germline CDR1 is LGHNA and CDR2 YNFKEQ. The CDR3 is made up of 15 amino acids. The junction had 8 bases not matched to a gene; V was cut back by 0 bases and J by 8 bases.

The J gene is TRBJ2-1, the V gene TRBV6-4; 8 nucleotides match TRBD2. J was trimmed by 0 bases and V by 7 bases; bases with no gene match: 5. CDR3 length: 15 amino acids. Germline CDR1 is MRHNA and CDR2 is SNTAGT. Here the CDR3 reads CASIPSGGSYNEQFF. The CDR3 DNA follows: TGTGCCAGCATCCCCAGCGGGGGCTCCTACAATGAGCAGTTCTTC.

This chain uses TRBV2 with TRBJ2-7; TRBD1 matches at 7 bases. The germline CDR1 and CDR2 sequences are SNHLY and FYNNEI. The J segment lost 3 bases and the V segment lost 2 bases, leaving 7 bases of the junction unmatched. This CDR3 is built from 15 residues. CDR3 protein: CASSELRTGNYEQYF. Here the CDR3 DNA reads TGTGCCAGCAGTGAACTTCGGACAGGAAACTACGAGCAGTACTTC.

In this sample, this clone turned up a few times. The rearrangement links TRBV7-9 to TRBJ1-1; a possible D gene is TRBD1 (5 bases). V gave up 4 bases and J gave up 3 bases, with 18 bases separating them. The CDR3 has 16 amino acids. Germline V CDR1 and CDR2: SEHNR, FQNEAQ (reference sequence). The CDR3 sequence: CASSSTKTGTHTEAFF. The CDR3 region has the DNA TGTGCCAGCAGCTCTACCAAGACCGGGACCCACACTGAAGCTTTCTTT. Combining the CDR3 with reference TRBV7-9 and TRBJ1-1 gives the whole variable domain DTGVSQNPRHKITKRGQNVTFRCDPISEHNRLYWYRQTLGQGPEFLTYFQNEAQLEKSRLLSDRFSAERPKGSFSTLEIQRTEQGDSAMYLCASSSTKTGTHTEAFFGQGTRLTVV.

The rearrangement links TRBV5-1 to TRBJ2-7; D not resolved. Germline-derived CDR1 and CDR2 are SGHRS and YFSETQ. CDR3 length equals 14 residues. V was trimmed by 5 bases and J by 0 bases, leaving 12 bases between them. This CDR3 is CASSQTVSSYEQYF. The CDR3 DNA is TGCGCCAGCAGTCAGACTGTTAGCTCCTACGAGCAGTACTTC.

This clone has only a few counts. The chain combines TRBV27 with TRBJ2-2; 7 nucleotides line up with TRBD1. The CDR3 runs 15 residues. CDR1 is MNHEY, CDR2 SMNVEV, per germline (reference sequence). Trimming removed 6 bases from V and 0 bases from J; junction bases left unmatched: 4. This CDR3 is CASRPGGTNTGELFF. The CDR3 nucleotides read TGTGCCAGCAGACCAGGGGGAACGAACACCGGGGAGCTGTTTTTT.

Worth noting for this clone: The junction shows a germline mismatch at one end, possibly a read error. The CDR3 nucleotides are TGTGCCAGCAGTTTGGAGACAGGGGGGATGGTTTTT. Amino acid sequence: CASSLETGGMVF. J is TRBJ2-3 and V is TRBV27; 9 bases are shared with TRBD1. The V gene's germline CDR1 is MNHEY and CDR2 SMNVEV (reference sequence). The CDR3 is made up of 12 amino acids.

As regards this clone: The identical CDR3 is also encoded by other nucleotide sequences in the sample. This rearrangement joins TRBV9 to TRBJ1-1; 7 positions agree with TRBD1. Trimming at V came to 0 bases and at J to 4 bases, leaving 3 bases not matched to a gene. This CDR3 comprises 14 residues. Germline V CDR1 and CDR2: SGDLS, YYNGEE. The CDR3 loop reads CASSVAQGGTEAFF. CDR3 nucleotides: TGTGCCAGCAGCGTAGCCCAGGGGGGCACTGAAGCTTTCTTT.

The rearrangement joins TRBV4-2 to TRBJ2-5, with 9 bases fitting TRBD2. The V segment lost 4 bases and the J segment 3 bases; nucleotides outside the gene matches: 3. The germline V gene encodes CDR1 LGHNA and CDR2 YNFKEQ. CDR3 size: 14 residues. CDR3 bases: TGTGCCAGCAGCCCAGCGGGGGGAGAAGAGACCCAGTACTTC. Amino acids: CASSPAGGEETQYF.

V is TRBV29-1 and J is TRBJ2-7, with D unclear. Trimming shortened V by 3 bases and J by 4 bases, and 7 bases separated the two germline ends. Germline assignment: CDR1 SQVTM and CDR2 ANQGSEA. The CDR3 contains 11 residues. The CDR3: CSVEGQYEQYF. The CDR3 coding sequence is TGCAGCGTTGAGGGTCAGTACGAGCAGTACTTC.

The chain uses TRBV25-1 and TRBJ1-2; D perhaps matches TRBD1 (6 bases). The CDR3 has 14 amino acids. The ends were cut back, 4 bases at V and 1 base at J, with 10 bases in the middle. Germline CDR1 MGHDK, CDR2 SYGVNS. CDR3 nucleotide sequence: TGTGCCAGCAGTGGGGGGCAGGGTAACTATGGCTACACCTTC. It is translated as CASSGGQGNYGYTF.

The rearrangement joins TRBV30 to TRBJ2-1; 10 bases align to TRBD2. This CDR3 contains 15 residues. CDR1 is GTSNPN, CDR2 SVGIG, per germline (reference sequence). V dropped 4 bases and J dropped 8; count of bases not matched to a gene: 11. The DNA for the CDR3 is TGTGCCTGGATAAGCGCTAGCGGGAGAAGGGATGAGCAGTTCTTC. Encoded protein: CAWISASGRRDEQFF.

This clone was counted between two and nine times. This sequence joins TRBV30 and TRBJ1-5; the D gene is possibly TRBD1 (6 bases). Germline values: CDR1 GTSNPN, CDR2 SVGIG (reference sequence). The CDR3 is 15 amino acids. The ends were cut back, 4 bases at V and 0 bases at J, with 13 bases in the middle. The CDR3 DNA reads as TGTGCCTGGAAGCGTGCAGGGGATAGCAATCAGCCCCAGCATTTT. Translating gives CAWKRAGDSNQPQHF.

Concerning this clone: This CDR3 is also generated by other DNA sequences in the sample. The gene calls are TRBV14 and TRBJ2-3, with 7 nucleotides matching TRBD2. The CDR3 contains 16 residues. Germline V gene data show CDR1 as SGHDN and CDR2 as FVKESK. The J segment lost 2 bases and the V segment lost 3 bases, leaving 8 bases of the junction unmatched. Here the CDR3 reads CASSQGSSGSTDTQYF. The CDR3 DNA reads as TGTGCCAGCAGCCAGGGATCTAGCGGATCCACAGATACGCAGTATTTT. Together with reference TRBV14 and TRBJ2-3, the CDR3 gives the full variable domain: EAGVTQFPSHSVIEKGQTVTLRCDPISGHDNLYWYRRVMGKEIKFLLHFVKESKQDESGMPNNRFLAERTGGTYSTLKVQPAELEDSGVYFCASSQGSSGSTDTQYFGPGTRLTVL.

V and J are TRBV5-1 and TRBJ1-2, with 9 positions matching TRBD1. The V and J ends lost 4 bases and 2 bases, in that order; junction bases with no gene match: 0. The CDR3 loop spans 13 amino acids. CDR1 and CDR2 (germline): SGHRS, YFSETQ. Here the CDR3 reads CASSGQGNYGYTF. CDR3 sequence (DNA): TGCGCCAGCAGCGGACAGGGGAACTATGGCTACACCTTC.

The DNA of the CDR3 is TGTGCCAGCAGTGAACAGGCAACTAATGAAAAACTGTTTTTT. Translating it yields CASSEQATNEKLFF. The chain carries TRBV6-1 and TRBJ1-4; unclear D gene. Looked up from germline, CDR1 is MNHNS and CDR2 is SASEGT. The CDR3 totals 14 residues. Trimming shortened V by 2 bases and J by 0 bases, and 4 bases separated the two germline ends.

In its sample, this clone was seen a few times. V is TRBV7-9 and J is TRBJ2-3; tentatively, D is TRBD1 (5 bases). Per the germline V gene, CDR1 is SEHNR and CDR2 is FQNEAQ (reference sequence). The V end lost 8 bases, the J end lost 1 base, and 13 bases lay between the germline ends. This CDR3 is 14 amino acids long. The CDR3 spells CASSQGGGTDTQYF. The CDR3 DNA reads TGTGCCAGCTCGCAGGGTGGAGGCACAGATACGCAGTATTTT.

This clone was recorded once. V and J are TRBV5-4 and TRBJ2-1; 8 bases map to TRBD1. J gave up 4 bases and V 9 bases, and 6 bases lay outside the gene matches. Germline values: CDR1 SGHNT, CDR2 YYREEE (reference sequence). The CDR3 loop spans 13 amino acids. CDR3: CATVDRVYNEQFF. CDR3 DNA: TGTGCCACCGTGGACAGGGTTTACAATGAGCAGTTCTTC.

The J gene is TRBJ2-1, the V gene TRBV11-2; D gene ambiguous. This CDR3 is 13 amino acids long. Trimming took 0 bases from V and 10 from J, leaving 10 bases between them. Germline loops: CDR1 SGHAT, CDR2 FQNNGV. CDR3 protein: CASSLDLVGEQFF. CDR3 DNA: TGTGCCAGCAGCTTAGATCTGGTGGGAGAGCAGTTCTTC.